The 30 T cell receptor beta chains given below trace back to one sample, sequenced in a study of shared clonotypes between healthy human individuals. Some clones are missing from TCRdb's copy, which holds only in-frame ones; the method was immunoSEQ multiplex PCR. The data show just over 2,000,000 clones, 85% to 95% seen once. The sample consisted of naive CD4+ T cells sorted from blood. Specified subset: CD45RA+ positively selected. Every receptor here comes from a man aged 18 to 35 in good health.

The gene calls are TRBV5-1 and TRBJ2-3, with D unclear. CDR1 and CDR2 (germline): SGHRS, YFSETQ. This CDR3 spans 14 amino acids. V was pared by 3 bases and J by 0 bases, with 8 bases between. The CDR3 nucleotides are TGCGCCAGCAGCTCCCCACAGAGCACAGATACGCAGTATTTT. This sequence encodes CASSSPQSTDTQYF.

Worth noting for this clone: The identical CDR3 is also encoded by other nucleotide sequences in the sample. This sequence joins TRBV9 and TRBJ1-4, with D possibly matching TRBD1 (5 bases). Between the trimmed V and J ends, which lost 0 bases and 5 bases, there was a span of 8 bases. The CDR3 contains 14 residues. Looked up from germline, CDR1 is SGDLS and CDR2 is YYNGEE. CDR3 amino acids: CASSVGPGNEKLFF. CDR3 nucleotide sequence: TGTGCCAGCAGCGTAGGACCAGGGAATGAAAAACTGTTTTTT.

A remark on this clone: Other DNA sequences from this sample encode an identical CDR3 as well. This chain uses TRBV7-2 with TRBJ2-7; 8 positions match TRBD1. CDR1 and CDR2 from the germline V gene are SGHTA and FQGNSA. This CDR3 contains 15 residues. With 2 bases clipped from V and 2 bases from J, the junction kept 5 bases outside the gene matches. CDR3 amino acids: CASSLKAGGPYEQYF. CDR3 nucleotide sequence: TGTGCCAGCAGCTTAAAGGCAGGGGGCCCCTACGAGCAGTACTTC. The whole variable domain, remainder taken from reference TRBV7-2 and TRBJ2-7, is GAGVSQSPSNKVTEKGKDVELRCDPISGHTALYWYRQSLGQGLEFLIYFQGNSAPDKSGLPSDRFSAERTGGSVSTLTIQRTQQEDSAVYLCASSLKAGGPYEQYFGPGTRLTVT.

This rearrangement joins TRBV29-1 to TRBJ2-7; 11 bases line up with TRBD1. Per germline, CDR1 SQVTM and CDR2 ANQGSEA. Trimming cost V 3 bases and J 3 bases; bases outside gene matches: 4. The CDR3 is made up of 14 amino acids. In DNA form, the CDR3 reads TGCAGCGTTGAGGGGACAGGGGGTTTCTACGAGCAGTACTTC. Its translation: CSVEGTGGFYEQYF.

The V and J genes are TRBV6-5 and TRBJ1-4, with a weak D call TRBD1 (6 bases). Per the germline V gene, CDR1 is MNHEY and CDR2 is SVGAGI. Trimming took 8 bases from V and 8 from J, leaving 21 bases between them. This CDR3 spans 15 amino acids. The CDR3 DNA reads TGTGCCAGCCGTAGGTACAGGGATGCCACCGAAAAACTGTTTTTT. Translated: CASRRYRDATEKLFF.

The chain links TRBV6-5 to TRBJ1-1, with D perhaps TRBD1 (5 bases). The CDR3 contains 14 residues. Trimming stripped 5 bases from V and 5 bases from J, with 15 bases between. Germline V lookup: CDR1 MNHEY, CDR2 SVGAGI. The CDR3 region is CASSRKGRGTEAFF. As DNA, the CDR3 is TGTGCCAGCAGTAGAAAGGGGCGCGGGACTGAAGCTTTCTTT.

The chain carries TRBV7-8 and TRBJ1-4; 7 bases agree with TRBD1. The CDR3 is made up of 15 amino acids. The junction had 7 bases not matched to a gene; V was cut back by 1 base and J by 8 bases. The V gene's germline CDR1 is SGHVS and CDR2 FQNEAQ. CDR3 residues: CASSLGETGNEKLFF. The CDR3 region has the DNA TGTGCCAGCAGCTTAGGGGAGACAGGGAACGAAAAACTGTTTTTT.

J is TRBJ2-7 and V is TRBV25-1; 8 bases are shared with TRBD1. Per germline, CDR1 MGHDK and CDR2 SYGVNS. V trimming: 6 bases; J trimming: 6 bases; junction bases outside the gene matches: 7. This CDR3 region has 13 residues. The CDR3 reads CASRVGTGLEQYF. The CDR3, as DNA: TGTGCCAGCAGGGTCGGGACAGGTCTCGAGCAGTACTTC.

The J gene is TRBJ2-5, the V gene TRBV4-2; 9 bases fit TRBD2. The CDR3 is made up of 16 amino acids. Losses at the gene ends were 3 bases for V and 0 bases for J; bases not matched to a gene: 5. Germline V CDR1 and CDR2: LGHNA, YNFKEQ. CDR3 nucleotide sequence: TGTGCCAGCAGCCAGGAAGCGGGGGGTTACCAAGAGACCCAGTACTTC. This codes for CASSQEAGGYQETQYF.

This chain uses TRBV19 with TRBJ2-5, with TRBD1 matching over 7 bases. Looked up from germline, CDR1 is LNHDA and CDR2 is SQIVND (reference sequence). The junction had 8 bases not matched to a gene; V was cut back by 5 bases and J by 5 bases. CDR3 length equals 14 residues. CDR3 region: CASSWQGEWETQYF. DNA for the CDR3: TGTGCCAGTAGTTGGCAGGGGGAATGGGAGACCCAGTACTTC.

This clone occurred a few times. Other DNA sequences in the sample encode the same CDR3. V usage is TRBV5-1 and J usage is TRBJ2-5, with 8 nucleotides matching TRBD1. Germline values: CDR1 SGHRS, CDR2 YFSETQ. The CDR3 runs to 14 residues. Losses at the gene ends were 0 bases for V and 3 bases for J; bases not matched to a gene: 1. In nucleotides, the CDR3 is TGCGCCAGCAGCTTGGGGACAGGGAAAGAGACCCAGTACTTC. It translates to CASSLGTGKETQYF.

A word on this clone: Other nucleotide sequences in the sample specify the same CDR3. This chain links TRBV18 with TRBJ1-2; tentative D call: TRBD1 (5 bases). The CDR3 is made up of 14 amino acids. The ends were cut back, 2 bases at V and 2 bases at J, with 9 bases in the middle. Germline CDR1 is KGHSH and CDR2 is LQKENI. CDR3 bases: TGTGCCAGCTCACCAACTGGGGGGAACTATGGCTACACCTTC. As protein: CASSPTGGNYGYTF. Together with reference TRBV18 and TRBJ1-2, the CDR3 gives the full variable domain: NAGVMQNPRHLVRRRGQEARLRCSPMKGHSHVYWYRQLPEEGLKFMVYLQKENIIDESGMPKERFSAEFPKEGPSILRIQQVVRGDSAAYFCASSPTGGNYGYTFGSGTRLTVV.

The chain employs TRBV7-9 and TRBJ2-6; D not certain. V lost 1 base and J 0 bases, leaving 7 bases between the germline ends. Germline V lookup: CDR1 SEHNR, CDR2 FQNEAQ (reference sequence). The CDR3 loop spans 16 amino acids. CDR3 in amino acids: CASSLDRYSGANVLTF. In DNA form, the CDR3 reads TGTGCCAGCAGCTTAGATAGGTACTCTGGGGCCAACGTCCTGACTTTC.

The gene calls are TRBV5-1 and TRBJ1-1; 10 nucleotides match TRBD1. The CDR3 is 16 amino acids. In germline, CDR1 is SGHRS, CDR2 YFSETQ. The V segment lost 7 bases and the J segment 0 bases; nucleotides outside the gene matches: 9. CDR3 amino acids: CASDMGTGALNTEAFF. For the CDR3, the DNA is TGCGCCAGCGACATGGGGACAGGGGCCTTGAACACTGAAGCTTTCTTT.

The V call is TRBV7-2, the J call TRBJ2-1; the match to TRBD2 covers 11 bases. J gave up 3 bases and V 4 bases, and 8 bases lay outside the gene matches. There are 17 residues in the CDR3. Per germline, CDR1 SGHTA and CDR2 FQGNSA. CDR3 loop: CASSSAGTSGLYNEQFF. CDR3 bases: TGTGCCAGCAGCTCGGCCGGGACTAGCGGACTCTACAATGAGCAGTTCTTC.

In the case of this clone: This same CDR3 is encoded by further DNA sequences in the sample. V and J are TRBV5-1 and TRBJ2-7, with D unclear. Germline CDR1 and CDR2: SGHRS and YFSETQ. This CDR3 is 13 amino acids long. Trimming stripped 0 bases from V and 4 bases from J, with 8 bases between. CDR3 sequence reads: CASSLVGTYEQYF. CDR3 nucleotides: TGCGCCAGCAGCTTGGTTGGAACGTACGAGCAGTACTTC.

About this clone itself: This same CDR3 is encoded by further DNA sequences in the sample. V usage is TRBV10-1 and J usage is TRBJ1-5, with 9 positions matching TRBD1. The CDR3 runs 13 residues. CDR1 and CDR2 from the germline V gene are WNHNN and SYGVQD (reference sequence). The junction had 0 bases not matched to a gene; V was cut back by 2 bases and J by 7 bases. In DNA, the CDR3 is TGCGCCAGCAGTGAGACAGGGGGCCAGCCCCAGCATTTT. Translating it yields CASSETGGQPQHF.

V gene TRBV7-6 combines with J gene TRBJ2-5, with 7 bases matching TRBD2. Germline values: CDR1 SGHVS, CDR2 FNYEAQ. The V and J ends lost 10 bases and 6 bases, in that order; junction bases with no gene match: 8. This CDR3 region has 12 residues. The CDR3 loop is CANQGGVQTQYF. For the CDR3, the DNA is TGTGCCAACCAGGGAGGGGTCCAGACCCAGTACTTC.

The V call is TRBV7-9, the J call TRBJ1-3; D is unclear. The V and J ends lost 6 bases and 4 bases respectively, with 19 bases between them. The CDR3 totals 16 residues. CDR1 and CDR2 from the germline V gene are SEHNR and FQNEAQ (reference sequence). The CDR3, as DNA: TGTGCCAGCAGTAAAGGCACGGCGGTTTTCGGAAACACCATATATTTT. Protein product: CASSKGTAVFGNTIYF. Filled out from reference TRBV7-9 and TRBJ1-3, the complete variable domain reads DTGVSQNPRHKITKRGQNVTFRCDPISEHNRLYWYRQTLGQGPEFLTYFQNEAQLEKSRLLSDRFSAERPKGSFSTLEIQRTEQGDSAMYLCASSKGTAVFGNTIYFGEGSWLTVV.

A note on this clone: One end of the junction varies from germline; a read error may be responsible. The rearrangement links TRBV7-7 to TRBJ2-5; 11 nucleotides align to TRBD2. Germline CDR1 is SSHAT and CDR2 is FNYEAQ (reference sequence). The CDR3 consists of 16 residues. The CDR3 reads CASSGDDHLAGGTQYF. CDR3 DNA sequence: TGTGCTAGCAGTGGTGACGATCATCTAGCGGGGGGGACCCAGTACTTC.

A single count supports this clone. The V and J genes are TRBV14 and TRBJ1-6; no reliable D call. Germline-derived CDR1 and CDR2 are SGHDN and FVKESK. V was shortened by 4 bases and J by 7 bases, with 14 bases between the two germline ends. This CDR3 has 15 residues. CDR3 DNA sequence: TGTGCCAGCAGCCGGCAACAGTTCTGGAATTCACCCCTCCACTTT. Its protein product is CASSRQQFWNSPLHF.

V gene TRBV5-1 combines with J gene TRBJ1-6; 7 bases align to TRBD1. J was trimmed by 0 bases and V by 6 bases; bases with no gene match: 3. Germline lookup yields CDR1 SGHRS and CDR2 YFSETQ. This CDR3 has 15 residues. CDR3 nucleotides: TGCGCCAGCAATGAGGGGGCCTCCTATAATTCACCCCTCCACTTT. This codes for CASNEGASYNSPLHF.

The chain couples TRBV5-1 to TRBJ2-1; D tentatively reads TRBD1 or TRBD2 (5 bases each). V lost 0 bases to trimming and J lost 1 base, with 20 bases between them. The CDR3 contains 19 residues. Per germline, CDR1 SGHRS and CDR2 YFSETQ. CDR3 DNA sequence: TGCGCCAGCAGCTTGGTACTAGTTGGCGAGGGGAAATCCTACAATGAGCAGTTCTTC. Protein: CASSLVLVGEGKSYNEQFF.

This chain joins TRBV19 and TRBJ2-7, with D possibly TRBD1 on 6 matching bases. CDR3 length: 12 residues. V was pared by 7 bases and J by 5 bases, with 12 bases between. Per germline, CDR1 LNHDA and CDR2 SQIVND (reference sequence). The CDR3, as DNA: TGTGCCAGTAAAACAGGGCCCGACGAGCAGTACTTC. Translation: CASKTGPDEQYF.

This chain joins TRBV5-4 and TRBJ2-7, with 13 bases aligning to TRBD2. With 4 bases clipped from V and 6 bases from J, the junction kept 7 bases outside the gene matches. Looked up from germline, CDR1 is SGHNT and CDR2 is YYREEE (reference sequence). This CDR3 is built from 15 residues. CDR3 nucleotides: TGTGCCAGCAGCGCGGGAAGGACTAGCGGGAGCGAGCAGTACTTC. Encoded protein: CASSAGRTSGSEQYF.

The CDR3 region has the DNA TGCGCCAGCAGCCAGGTTCTCACTAGCGCCTACGAGCAGTACTTC. This encodes CASSQVLTSAYEQYF. V gene TRBV4-3 combines with J gene TRBJ2-7; 7 bases are a match to TRBD2. The germline V gene encodes CDR1 LGHNA and CDR2 YSLEER. V was clipped by 3 bases and J by 2 bases; unmatched bases: 7. The CDR3 extends over 15 amino acids.

This chain links TRBV7-2 with TRBJ1-1; D not certain. The CDR3 covers 15 residues. Trimming left V 9 bases short and J 1 base short, with 18 bases between. Germline V gene sequence: CDR1 SGHTA, CDR2 FQGNSA. As DNA, the CDR3 is TGTGCCAGTAGTAATCCGCCGACCGCGAACACTGAAGCTTTCTTT. It encodes CASSNPPTANTEAFF.

The chain has TRBV11-3 and TRBJ2-1; D uncertain. The CDR3 is 16 residues long. Trimming cost V 5 bases and J 2 bases, with 16 bases left between them. In germline, CDR1 is SGHNT, CDR2 YENEEA. The CDR3 loop reads CASSLVGVSPYNEQFF. The CDR3 DNA follows: TGTGCCAGCAGCCTGGTTGGGGTGTCCCCCTACAATGAGCAGTTCTTC.

The rearrangement joins TRBV18 to TRBJ1-2; the D is unclear. This CDR3 spans 12 amino acids. V lost 2 bases, J lost 7 bases, and 8 bases lay in between. Germline CDR1 is KGHSH and CDR2 is LQKENI. CDR3 nucleotide sequence: TGTGCCAGCTCACCAGCGGGTTCTGGCTACACCTTC. This encodes CASSPAGSGYTF.

The rearrangement uses TRBV6-1 and TRBJ2-5, with 9 bases matching TRBD1. Trimming took 4 bases from V and 4 from J; bases not matched to a gene: 7. CDR3 size: 15 residues. Germline V lookup: CDR1 MNHNS, CDR2 SASEGT. CDR3 protein: CASSAPGQGGETQYF. Written as DNA, the CDR3 is TGTGCCAGCAGTGCCCCGGGACAGGGAGGAGAGACCCAGTACTTC.